The rows below give T cell receptor beta chains drawn from one sample of a study of early T cells in non-severe SARS-CoV-2 infection. One entry per CDR3 protein, called by TCRdb with MiXCR from the 5' RACE reads. The sample includes tens of thousands of distinct CDR3 sequences, 4.5% of them seen just once. Input material: whole blood. The source of these receptors is an adult who was a healthcare worker with PCR-confirmed SARS-CoV-2 infection or an uninfected control (not recorded which). Both conserved end residues are part of each CDR3. D genes are given only for firm matches. Expanded clones are given a class, and other clones once, few, many or no size at all.

V	size	D	J	DNA	CDR3
TRBV14	few	TRBD2	TRBJ2-1	TGTGCCAGCAGCCGAGCGACTAGCGCGTCTTACAATGAGCAGTTCTTC	CASSRATSASYNEQFF
TRBV10-1	many	TRBD1	TRBJ2-7	TGCGCCAGCAGTCCCGGGACAGGGGCTTCCTACGAGCAGTACTTC	CASSPGTGASYEQYF
TRBV30	many	-	TRBJ1-2	TGTGCCTGGAGTCCCGGGACATCCTATGGCTACACCTTC	CAWSPGTSYGYTF
TRBV7-2	many	TRBD2	TRBJ2-1	TGTGCCAGCAGCTTAGCTATATTAGCGGGAGCCGGGGAGCAGTTCTTC	CASSLAILAGAGEQFF
TRBV6-5	few	-	TRBJ2-4	TGTGCCAGCAGTTCGGGGACATTTCAAAACATTCAGTACTTC	CASSSGTFQNIQYF
TRBV27	-	-	TRBJ1-1	TGTGCCAGCAGTTCGTCGCCAGGGATGAACACTGAAGCTTTCTTT	CASSSSPGMNTEAFF
TRBV4-3	many	-	TRBJ2-2	TGCGCCAGCAGCCAAGAACCGACAGCCACCGGGGAGCTGTTTTTT	CASSQEPTATGELFF
TRBV2	-	TRBD2	TRBJ2-3	TGTGCCAGCAGTAGCGGGGGGCCGGTAGATACGCAGTATTTT	CASSSGGPVDTQYF
TRBV29-1	few	TRBD2	TRBJ2-3	TGCAGCGTTGGCGGGGGGACGACAGATACGCAGTATTTT	CSVGGGTTDTQYF
TRBV24-1	few	-	TRBJ2-3	TGTGCCACCAGTGTGCGGGGATCAAGCACAGATACGCAGTATTTT	CATSVRGSSTDTQYF
TRBV7-9	many	-	TRBJ2-7	TGTGCCAGCAGCCCACTCGCCCGGGGGGAGCAGTACTTC	CASSPLARGEQYF
TRBV18	many	-	TRBJ2-5	TGTGCCAGCTCACCACCGATTCTTCGAGAGACCCAGTACTTC	CASSPPILRETQYF
TRBV29-1	many	-	TRBJ2-7	TGCAGCGTTGAAGTCCCGGACAGCGCCTCCTACGAGCAGTACTTC	CSVEVPDSASYEQYF
TRBV27	many	-	TRBJ1-2	TGTGCCAGCAGTCCAAACTCAAACTGGTATGGCTACACCTTC	CASSPNSNWYGYTF
TRBV7-9	few	TRBD2	TRBJ2-1	TGTGCCAGCAGCCCTAGCGGGAGGAGTTTCAATGAGCAGTTCTTC	CASSPSGRSFNEQFF
TRBV20-1	many	-	TRBJ2-1	TGCAGTGCCTACTACAATGAGCAGTTCTTC	CSAYYNEQFF
TRBV5-1	many	-	TRBJ1-4	TGCGCCAGCAGCTTCGAAGGGCAAGGTGAAAAACTGTTTTTT	CASSFEGQGEKLFF
TRBV11-2	-	-	TRBJ2-5	TGTGCCAGCAAGTCTACTAACAAGGAGACCCAGTACTTC	CASKSTNKETQYF
TRBV11-3	-	-	TRBJ2-2	TGTGCCAGCAGCCCAAAGGTTTCCGCCGGGGAGCTGTTTTTT	CASSPKVSAGELFF
TRBV18	many	TRBD2	TRBJ2-4	TGTGCCAGCTCACCAAGGACTAGCGGACTCAAAAACATTCAGTACTTC	CASSPRTSGLKNIQYF
TRBV5-1	few	-	TRBJ1-1	TGCGCCAGCAGGTCCAACAGGGCGGCGGACACTGAAGCTTTCTTT	CASRSNRAADTEAFF
TRBV7-2	many	TRBD2	TRBJ2-3	TGTGCCAGCAGCTTAGAACTGTTAGCGGGAGTAACAGATACGCAGTATTTT	CASSLELLAGVTDTQYF
TRBV11-2	many	-	TRBJ2-6	TGTGCCAGCAGCTTAAGGCCCGAACGAACCGAGGCCAACGTCCTGACTTTC	CASSLRPERTEANVLTF
TRBV10-3	-	TRBD1	TRBJ2-1	TGTGCCATCAGTGGGACAGGGTATGATGAGCAGTTCTTC	CAISGTGYDEQFF
TRBV5-5	many	TRBD1	TRBJ2-2	TGTGCCAGCAGCTTGGTGGGACAGGCTACCGGGGAGCTGTTTTTT	CASSLVGQATGELFF
TRBV6-6	-	TRBD1	TRBJ1-1	TGTGCCAGCAGCTTGGGACAGGGAGGACACACTGAAGCTTTCTTT	CASSLGQGGHTEAFF
TRBV19	medium-sized	-	TRBJ1-2	TGTGCCAGTAGTTTTTTGGCTCGGGGAGAACGAGAGTATGGCTACACCTTC	CASSFLARGEREYGYTF
TRBV7-8	-	TRBD2	TRBJ2-1	TGTGCCAGCAGCCTTAGCGGGGGTTCCTACAATGAGCAGTTCTTC	CASSLSGGSYNEQFF
TRBV9	many	TRBD1	TRBJ2-3	TGTGCCAGCAGCGTAGTGGGCCAGGGGGCGGCAGATACGCAGTATTTT	CASSVVGQGAADTQYF
TRBV11-3	-	TRBD1	TRBJ1-1	TGTGCCAGCAGCGACAGGGGATACACTGAAGCTTTCTTT	CASSDRGYTEAFF
TRBV7-2	many	-	TRBJ2-2	TGTGCCAGCAGCTCGCAACGGGGAGATTCCGGGGAGCTGTTTTTT	CASSSQRGDSGELFF
TRBV5-5	few	-	TRBJ2-5	TGTGCCAGCAGACTCAGAGAGAGGGGAGGAGAAGAGACCCAGTACTTC	CASRLRERGGEETQYF
TRBV7-9	many	-	TRBJ1-1	TGTGCCAGCAGCTTAGCTCGGCCTGAAGCTTTCTTT	CASSLARPEAFF
TRBV7-2	-	-	TRBJ2-3	TGTGCCAGCAGCCTACAGGGTTACGCAGATACGCAGTATTTT	CASSLQGYADTQYF
TRBV5-1	many	TRBD1	TRBJ2-5	TGCGCCAGCAGCTTGGAGGGGACAGATAAAGAGACCCAGTACTTC	CASSLEGTDKETQYF
TRBV5-5	-	-	TRBJ1-4	TGTGCCAGCAGCTTCGTAGGTGGCTTTGAAAAACTGTTTTTT	CASSFVGGFEKLFF
TRBV6-5	many	-	TRBJ2-1	TGTGCCAGCAGTTACAGCCATGAGCAGTTCTTC	CASSYSHEQFF
TRBV12-3/TRBV12-4	few	-	TRBJ2-3	TGTGCCAGCAGTTTAGCCCCTGAGACGCAGTATTTT	CASSLAPETQYF
TRBV3-1	-	-	TRBJ2-7	TGTGCCAGCAGCCTATCTTTCGCCGGCCACGAGCAGTACTTC	CASSLSFAGHEQYF
TRBV11-2	many	TRBD1	TRBJ1-4	TGTGCCAGCAGCCGGACACCAGGGGGTTTTGAAAAACTGTTTTTT	CASSRTPGGFEKLFF
TRBV12-5	many	TRBD2	TRBJ2-5	TGTGCTAGTGGGACTAGCGGGGGAGAGACCCAGTACTTC	CASGTSGGETQYF
TRBV4-3	many	-	TRBJ1-1	TGCGCCAGCAGCCAAGGGGTACGGAGGACTGAAGCTTTCTTT	CASSQGVRRTEAFF
TRBV20-1	-	TRBD2	TRBJ2-3	TGCAGTGCTAGAGAGGTGGCTAGCGGCTCGACAGATACGCAGTATTTT	CSAREVASGSTDTQYF
TRBV7-3	many	TRBD2	TRBJ2-1	TGTGCCAGCAGCTCGGGAGGTGAGCAGTTCTTC	CASSSGGEQFF
TRBV5-5	few	TRBD2	TRBJ2-5	TGTGCCAGCAGCCCGGTAGCGGGGGGGCTGGAGACCCAGTACTTC	CASSPVAGGLETQYF
TRBV10-3	many	TRBD2	TRBJ2-3	TGTGCCATCAGTGAGTCCGGACTAGCGCGCACAGATACGCAGTATTTT	CAISESGLARTDTQYF
TRBV20-1	many	-	TRBJ2-3	TGCAGTGCTAGGCTCGGGAGCACAGATACGCAGTATTTT	CSARLGSTDTQYF
TRBV20-1	many	TRBD2	TRBJ2-5	TGCAGTGCTAGAGATCCGGCTAGCGGGGACCAAGAGACCCAGTACTTC	CSARDPASGDQETQYF
TRBV7-6	many	TRBD1	TRBJ2-4	TGTGCCAGCAGCTTAGAGTCGGGGTGGACAGGGGGCCCCAAGTACTTC	CASSLESGWTGGPKYF
TRBV20-1	many	-	TRBJ2-5	TGCAGTGCTAGAGGGGCTGAGGCCCAAGAGACCCAGTACTTC	CSARGAEAQETQYF